Presented here are 5 T cell receptor beta chains from one specimen sequenced in a study of a mutant IDH1 vaccine in newly diagnosed glioma. Time point in this sample: week 23, last vaccination. Doses consisted of 300 ug of mutant IDH1 20-mer peptide each, paired with topical imiquimod. Only in-frame clones appear in the TCRdb table, and some are missing; sequencing was by immunoSEQ multiplex PCR. The sample has about 81,000 clones; roughly 85% are singletons. The antigens for these receptors are not known. The starting material was PBMCs, obtained from a glioma patient whose treatment included an IDH1 peptide vaccine. Receptors were obtained from a man in his thirties or forties with glioma. Some clones in this sample may be carry-over from other donors' samples.

This chain uses TRBV5-1 with TRBJ1-1; D unresolved. Per germline, CDR1 SGHRS and CDR2 YFSETQ. Trimming removed 6 bases from V and 1 base from J, with 10 bases in between. The CDR3 runs to 13 residues. Written as DNA, the CDR3 is TGCGCCAGCACAGACACGGGGAACACTGAAGCTTTCTTT. It codes for CASTDTGNTEAFF.

The chain is built from TRBV4-1 and TRBJ2-5; 8 bases line up with TRBD2. Per the germline V gene, CDR1 is MGHRA and CDR2 is YSYEKL. The CDR3 runs 16 residues. With V trimmed by 3 bases and J by 5 bases, 11 bases remained unmatched. The CDR3 protein is CASSQGGGGPGETQYF. Here the CDR3 DNA reads TGCGCCAGCAGCCAGGGAGGCGGGGGGCCGGGGGAGACCCAGTACTTC.

This chain connects TRBV9 to TRBJ1-6, with D tentatively TRBD1 (6 bases). This CDR3 is 13 amino acids long. In germline, CDR1 is SGDLS, CDR2 YYNGEE. Trimming shortened V by 3 bases and J by 10 bases, and 11 bases separated the two germline ends. The CDR3 DNA follows: TGTGCCAGCAGCGCTACAGGGAACTCACCCCTCCACTTT. Translation gives CASSATGNSPLHF.

This clone was seen just once. This rearrangement joins TRBV28 to TRBJ1-6, with D uncertain. This CDR3 has 14 residues. Germline V gene data show CDR1 as MDHEN and CDR2 as SYDVKM. V lost 7 bases and J 10 bases, leaving 17 bases between the germline ends. CDR3 residues: CASNQDPSGSPLHF. The CDR3 nucleotides read TGTGCCAGCAACCAGGACCCCTCCGGATCACCCCTCCACTTT.

This chain joins TRBV7-9 and TRBJ1-5; maybe TRBD1 (6 bases). CDR1 is SEHNR, CDR2 FQNEAQ, per germline (reference sequence). Trimming removed 2 bases from V and 1 base from J, with 6 bases in between. CDR3 length: 14 residues. CDR3 DNA sequence: TGTGCCAGCAGCTTACAGGGGAGCAATCAGCCCCAGCATTTT. It translates to CASSLQGSNQPQHF. Full variable domain (missing parts from reference TRBV7-9 and TRBJ1-5): DTGVSQNPRHKITKRGQNVTFRCDPISEHNRLYWYRQTLGQGPEFLTYFQNEAQLEKSRLLSDRFSAERPKGSFSTLEIQRTEQGDSAMYLCASSLQGSNQPQHFGDGTRLSIL.